Below, 7 T cell receptor beta chains from the same sample are listed, as sequenced in a study of blood T cell repertoires in COVID-19 (dated by TCRdb to 2019 to 2021). Receptor libraries were prepared by the immunoSEQ multiplex PCR assay. Entries here come from immuneACCESS through TCRdb and include only in-frame sequences with V and J called. Some clones fail to appear in such tables; in the studies checked, an unresolved V gene covers under half of the shortfall, and the cause of the remainder is unknown. Here the sample has roughly 200,000 clones; 80% to 90% occur a single time. The ten largest clones take up about 4.7% of the sample. The source material was PBMCs or T cells enriched from blood (not recorded which). The receptors come from a woman in her 30s who had been exposed to COVID-19.

The chain carries TRBV19 and TRBJ1-1; D unresolved. The CDR3 covers 15 residues. Trimming left V 5 bases short and J 0 bases short, with 13 bases between. From germline, CDR1 is LNHDA and CDR2 SQIVND (reference sequence). The DNA for the CDR3 is TGTGCCAGTAGTCCCCGAAAAAGAGTGAACACTGAAGCTTTCTTT. It yields the protein CASSPRKRVNTEAFF.

The V call is TRBV2, the J call TRBJ1-5; a weak D match, TRBD1 (5 bases). V shed 6 bases and J shed 6 bases, with 18 bases lying between them. The CDR3 extends over 15 amino acids. Germline assignment: CDR1 SNHLY and CDR2 FYNNEI. For the CDR3, the DNA is TGTGCCAGCAGCGCGACAGAACTGCCCACTCAGCCCCAGCATTTT. It codes for CASSATELPTQPQHF.

This chain joins TRBV6-1 and TRBJ2-5; D is uncertain. Germline CDR1 MNHNS, CDR2 SASEGT. V was shortened by 2 bases and J by 2 bases, with 12 bases between the two germline ends. The CDR3 spans 15 residues. Here the CDR3 DNA reads TGTGCCAGCAGTGAACAGAGACTTTGGCAAGAGACCCAGTACTTC. Its protein is CASSEQRLWQETQYF.

Concerning this clone itself: This specimen includes other DNA sequences encoding the same CDR3. V usage is TRBV18 and J usage is TRBJ2-7, with 7 bases lining up with TRBD1. The ends lost 3 bases at V and 2 bases at J; junction bases unmatched: 1. Germline V lookup: CDR1 KGHSH, CDR2 LQKENI. The CDR3 is 13 amino acids. The CDR3 nucleotides are TGTGCCAGCTCACCGGGACAGACCTACGAGCAGTACTTC. It codes for CASSPGQTYEQYF.

The genes are TRBV2 and TRBJ2-7; a possible D gene is TRBD1 (5 bases). Trimming cost V 2 bases and J 0 bases, with 14 bases left between them. CDR1 and CDR2 from the germline V gene are SNHLY and FYNNEI. This CDR3 contains 16 residues. CDR3 in DNA: TGTGCCAGCAGTGAAAGTTGGGGCCTAAGCTCCTACGAGCAGTACTTC. Its translation: CASSESWGLSSYEQYF.

This clone was seen a few times. The chain joins TRBV5-1 to TRBJ1-1; D unresolved. Looked up from germline, CDR1 is SGHRS and CDR2 is YFSETQ. This CDR3 comprises 15 residues. V was pared by 0 bases and J by 1 base, with 10 bases between. The DNA for the CDR3 is TGCGCCAGCAGCTTGGAGCCGGGAAGGAACACTGAAGCTTTCTTT. Translation: CASSLEPGRNTEAFF.

The genes are TRBV15 and TRBJ1-4, with D unclear. Deletions cut 5 bases from V and 3 bases from J, with 13 bases between. The V gene's germline CDR1 is LNHNV and CDR2 YYDKDF (reference sequence). The CDR3 sequence is 15 residues long. The CDR3 sequence is CATSSSTGSNEKLFF. The DNA for the CDR3 is TGTGCCACCAGCTCCTCGACGGGTTCTAATGAAAAACTGTTTTTT. The full variable domain, rest sourced from reference TRBV15 and TRBJ1-4, is DAMVIQNPRYQVTQFGKPVTLSCSQTLNHNVMYWYQQKSSQAPKLLFHYYDKDFNNEADTPDNFQSRRPNTSFCFLDIRSPGLGDTAMYLCATSSSTGSNEKLFFGSGTQLSVL.